Following are 8 T cell receptor beta chains from one sample sequenced in a study of shared clonotypes between healthy human individuals. Naive CD8 cells comprised CD45RO-negative, CCR7-positively selected cells, excluding terminally differentiated effector memory CD45RA+ cells. The protocol was immunoSEQ multiplex PCR, while the TCRdb copy is restricted to in-frame clones and leaves out a portion. Seen here are about 2,200,000 clones, more than 85% observed once, and the top ten hold under 2%. Sequenced sample: naive CD8+ T cells from PBMCs. Receptors originate from a man aged 18 to 35 in good health. Some clones in this sample may be carry-over from other donors' samples.

This clone came up once. The chain combines TRBV7-9 with TRBJ2-1, with D unresolved. With 6 bases removed from V and 8 bases from J, the gap between germline ends came to 14 bases. The CDR3 length is 13 residues. Germline CDR1 and CDR2: SEHNR and FQNEAQ (reference sequence). The CDR3 reads CASRNGGTHEQFF. The CDR3 bases are TGTGCCAGCAGAAACGGCGGTACTCATGAGCAGTTCTTC.

CDR3 amino acids: CSVQQGYNEQFF. Written as DNA, the CDR3 is TGCAGCGTTCAGCAGGGCTACAATGAGCAGTTCTTC. The chain employs TRBV29-1 and TRBJ2-1; tentative D call: TRBD1 (5 bases). The CDR3 covers 12 residues. Germline V gene data show CDR1 as SQVTM and CDR2 as ANQGSEA. V was pared by 5 bases and J by 3 bases, with 8 bases between.

The rearrangement uses TRBV7-8 and TRBJ2-3; 14 bases are a match to TRBD2. Germline V gene lookup returns CDR1 SGHVS and CDR2 FQNEAQ. This CDR3 contains 19 residues. V shed 6 bases and J 3 bases; nucleotides not matched to a gene: 14. The CDR3 coding sequence is TGTGCCAGCAGAAGTGGGACTAGCGGGAGAGTGATGGCGACAGATACGCAGTATTTT. Encoded protein: CASRSGTSGRVMATDTQYF.

V usage is TRBV9 and J usage is TRBJ2-3, with D perhaps matching TRBD1 (5 bases). The CDR3 extends over 19 amino acids. Trimming left V 1 base short and J 0 bases short, with 21 bases between. Germline V gene sequence: CDR1 SGDLS, CDR2 YYNGEE. DNA of the CDR3: TGTGCCAGCAGCGTATGGCCCTCTCCTGGACAAACTAGCACAGATACGCAGTATTTT. It translates to CASSVWPSPGQTSTDTQYF. Full variable domain (remainder filled in from reference TRBV9 and TRBJ2-3): DSGVTQTPKHLITATGQRVTLRCSPRSGDLSVYWYQQSLDQGLQFLIQYYNGEERAKGNILERFSAQQFPDLHSELNLSSLELGDSALYFCASSVWPSPGQTSTDTQYFGPGTRLTVL.

The rearrangement uses TRBV5-4 and TRBJ2-7; TRBD2 agrees at 12 bases. CDR3 length: 16 residues. J lost 1 base, V lost 5 bases, and 7 bases had no gene match. CDR1 SGHNT and CDR2 YYREEE come from the germline V gene (reference sequence). CDR3 sequence (DNA): TGTGCCAGCAGTTGGATACTAGCGGGAGGATCCTACGAGCAGTACTTC. Translating gives CASSWILAGGSYEQYF.

This sequence joins TRBV27 and TRBJ2-2; D ambiguous. The CDR3 consists of 16 residues. V was pared by 4 bases and J by 10 bases, with 22 bases between. Germline CDR1 and CDR2: MNHEY and SMNVEV (reference sequence). The CDR3 DNA reads TGTGCCAGCAGTTCTTACGACATCGAGTCGAAGGAGGAGCTGTTTTTT. It translates to CASSSYDIESKEELFF.

The chain is built from TRBV29-1 and TRBJ2-2; TRBD2 is a possible D gene (5 bases). Looked up from germline, CDR1 is SQVTM and CDR2 is ANQGSEA. This CDR3 has 14 residues. Trimming took 5 bases from V and 3 from J, leaving 13 bases between them. CDR3 sequence reads: CSVTWFGDTGELFF. The CDR3 region has the DNA TGCAGCGTTACCTGGTTCGGGGACACCGGGGAGCTGTTTTTT.

The rearrangement uses TRBV2 and TRBJ2-5, with D perhaps TRBD2 (6 bases). The germline V gene has CDR1 SNHLY and CDR2 FYNNEI. Trimming cost V 5 bases and J 1 base, with 20 bases left between them. CDR3 length: 17 amino acids. The DNA for the CDR3 is TGTGCCAGCAGTACGAACCCCCAGCGGGCGACCCAAGAGACCCAGTACTTC. Encoded protein: CASSTNPQRATQETQYF. Drawing the rest from reference TRBV2 and TRBJ2-5, the complete variable domain is EPEVTQTPSHQVTQMGQEVILRCVPISNHLYFYWYRQILGQKVEFLVSFYNNEISEKSEIFDDQFSVERPDGSNFTLKIRSTKLEDSAMYFCASSTNPQRATQETQYFGPGTRLLVL.